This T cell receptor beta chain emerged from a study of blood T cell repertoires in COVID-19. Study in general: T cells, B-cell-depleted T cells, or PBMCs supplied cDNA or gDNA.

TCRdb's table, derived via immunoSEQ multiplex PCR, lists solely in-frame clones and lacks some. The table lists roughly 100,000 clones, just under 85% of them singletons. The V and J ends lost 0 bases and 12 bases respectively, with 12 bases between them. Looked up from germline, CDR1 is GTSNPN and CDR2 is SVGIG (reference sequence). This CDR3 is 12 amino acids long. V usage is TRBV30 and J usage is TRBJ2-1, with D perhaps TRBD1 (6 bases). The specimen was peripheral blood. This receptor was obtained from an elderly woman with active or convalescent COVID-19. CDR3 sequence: CAWSVWGRVQFF. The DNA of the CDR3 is TGTGCCTGGAGTGTATGGGGGCGAGTGCAGTTCTTC.